The 15 T cell receptor beta chains below come from one sample, sequenced in a study of blood T cell repertoires in COVID-19 (dated by TCRdb to about 2020). Library construction relied on the immunoSEQ multiplex PCR assay. TCRdb took over this immuneACCESS table, retaining in-frame rearrangements with V and J assigned. Such tables are incomplete; in checked studies, under half of the missing clones stem from an unresolved V gene, and the remainder is unexplained. In all, the sample holds about 430,000 clones, and over 85% of those were seen once. The ten biggest clones cover roughly 0.87% of the sample. Sequenced sample: peripheral blood. These receptors were obtained from a man aged 18-30 years with COVID-19, enrolled during active disease.

The chain recombines TRBV27 with TRBJ1-5; no definite D call. Trimming shortened V by 6 bases and J by 3 bases, and 12 bases separated the two germline ends. The CDR3 spans 14 residues. Germline V CDR1 and CDR2: MNHEY, SMNVEV (reference sequence). The CDR3 DNA reads TGTGCCAGCAGCACTGACACGGCCAATCAGCCCCAGCATTTT. This codes for CASSTDTANQPQHF.

This sequence joins TRBV5-6 and TRBJ2-5; D unclear. Trimming stripped 3 bases from V and 2 bases from J, with 5 bases between. Germline values: CDR1 SGHDT, CDR2 YYEEEE. The CDR3 is 12 residues long. For the CDR3, the DNA is TGTGCCAGCAGCTATTCTCAAGAGACCCAGTACTTC. Amino acids: CASSYSQETQYF.

The chain joins TRBV7-9 to TRBJ2-1, with D unclear. The CDR3 runs 12 residues. Germline CDR1 SEHNR, CDR2 FQNEAQ (reference sequence). Deletions cut 1 base from V and 5 bases from J, with 3 bases between. The CDR3 protein is CASSLVDNEQFF. The CDR3 coding sequence is TGTGCCAGCAGCTTAGTAGACAATGAGCAGTTCTTC. Filled out from reference TRBV7-9 and TRBJ2-1, the complete variable domain reads DTGVSQNPRHKITKRGQNVTFRCDPISEHNRLYWYRQTLGQGPEFLTYFQNEAQLEKSRLLSDRFSAERPKGSFSTLEIQRTEQGDSAMYLCASSLVDNEQFFGPGTRLTVL.

This clone has just a few counts. V usage is TRBV2 and J usage is TRBJ1-5, with 9 bases lining up with TRBD1. CDR1 and CDR2 (germline): SNHLY, FYNNEI. CDR3 length: 15 residues. The V gene end was trimmed by 6 bases and the J gene end by 6 bases; junction bases not matched to a gene: 9. The CDR3 spells CASSGGQGSSQPQHF. The CDR3 nucleotides are TGTGCCAGCAGCGGGGGACAGGGCTCTAGTCAGCCCCAGCATTTT. The entire variable domain, with the rest obtained from reference TRBV2 and TRBJ1-5, is as follows: EPEVTQTPSHQVTQMGQEVILRCVPISNHLYFYWYRQILGQKVEFLVSFYNNEISEKSEIFDDQFSVERPDGSNFTLKIRSTKLEDSAMYFCASSGGQGSSQPQHFGDGTRLSIL.

The genes are TRBV18 and TRBJ1-5; D possibly corresponds to TRBD1 (6 bases). CDR1 and CDR2 from the germline V gene are KGHSH and LQKENI. This CDR3 region has 13 residues. V lost 6 bases and J lost 4, with 10 bases in between. This chain's CDR3 is CASSTGANQPQHF. In DNA form, the CDR3 reads TGTGCCAGCTCGACAGGAGCGAATCAGCCCCAGCATTTT.

The V gene is TRBV6-2 or TRBV6-3, the J gene TRBJ2-3, with 9 bases fitting TRBD2. In germline, CDR1 is MNHEY, CDR2 SVGEGT. V trimming: 2 bases; J trimming: 4 bases; junction bases outside the gene matches: 13. This CDR3 is 18 amino acids long. The CDR3 protein is CASSYPGLQRGDPDTQYF. The CDR3 nucleotides read TGTGCCAGCAGTTACCCCGGACTACAGCGGGGGGACCCAGATACGCAGTATTTT.

About this clone itself: This CDR3 is also generated by other DNA sequences in the sample. This chain connects TRBV6-5 to TRBJ2-5; D might be TRBD2 (6 bases). The CDR3 is made up of 14 amino acids. The germline V gene encodes CDR1 MNHEY and CDR2 SVGAGI. V was trimmed by 3 bases and J by 5 bases, leaving 13 bases between them. Written as DNA, the CDR3 is TGTGCCAGCAGTTATTCAGGCCGGGGGGAGACCCAGTACTTC. This encodes CASSYSGRGETQYF.

This chain links TRBV3-1 (or the pseudogene TRBV3-2) with TRBJ2-5, with 8 bases aligning to TRBD2. The trim removed 6 bases at V and 1 base at J, leaving 1 base unmatched. CDR1 LGHDT and CDR2 YNNKEL come from the germline V gene (reference sequence). CDR3 length: 13 amino acids. In DNA, the CDR3 is TGTGCCAGCAGTCGGGGGGGCCAAGAGACCCAGTACTTC. The encoded protein is CASSRGGQETQYF.

This sequence joins TRBV12-3 or TRBV12-4 and TRBJ2-5; unclear D gene. The CDR3 is made up of 13 amino acids. The V end lost 6 bases, the J end lost 1 base, and 9 bases lay between the germline ends. CDR3 loop: CASRRTTQETQYF. CDR3 nucleotides: TGTGCCAGCAGACGTACTACCCAAGAGACCCAGTACTTC.

The chain has TRBV7-2 and TRBJ1-2; perhaps TRBD1 as D (5 bases). Germline-derived CDR1 and CDR2 are SGHTA and FQGNSA. The germline V and J ends were trimmed by 2 bases and 7 bases, with 14 bases remaining between them. This CDR3 is 14 amino acids long. In nucleotides, the CDR3 is TGTGCCAGCAGCTTAACCCTGGGGCAAAGTGGCTACACCTTC. Translated, it gives CASSLTLGQSGYTF.

The CDR3: CAWSVLRANTEAFF. The CDR3 DNA is TGTGCCTGGAGTGTACTGAGGGCTAACACTGAAGCTTTCTTT. The chain couples TRBV30 to TRBJ1-1; D call uncertain. With 0 bases removed from V and 2 bases from J, the gap between germline ends came to 10 bases. CDR3 length equals 14 residues. Germline V gene data show CDR1 as GTSNPN and CDR2 as SVGIG (reference sequence).

This rearrangement joins TRBV7-7 to TRBJ2-3; D is ambiguous. Germline loops: CDR1 SSHAT, CDR2 FNYEAQ (reference sequence). The CDR3 is made up of 14 amino acids. V lost 2 bases, J lost 0 bases, and 6 bases lay in between. The CDR3 sequence is CASSLSLSTDTQYF. The DNA for the CDR3 is TGTGCCAGCAGCTTAAGTCTAAGCACAGATACGCAGTATTTT.

The rearrangement links TRBV12-5 to TRBJ2-5; tentatively, D is TRBD1 (5 bases). Trimming took 0 bases from V and 5 from J, leaving 7 bases between them. The CDR3 length is 13 residues. Germline CDR1 and CDR2: LGHNT and FRNRAP. This CDR3 reads CASGLVGAETQYF. The CDR3 region has the DNA TGTGCTAGTGGTTTGGTAGGGGCGGAGACCCAGTACTTC. The full variable domain, with the rest looked up from reference TRBV12-5 and TRBJ2-5, is DARVTQTPRHKVTEMGQEVTMRCQPILGHNTVFWYRQTMMQGLELLAYFRNRAPLDDSGMPKDRFSAEMPDATLATLKIQPSEPRDSAVYFCASGLVGAETQYFGPGTRLLVL.

CDR3: CASGGWDSDGQPQHF. The CDR3 bases are TGTGCCAGCGGAGGATGGGACAGCGACGGGCAGCCCCAGCATTTT. This rearrangement joins TRBV6-5 to TRBJ1-5; 7 bases match TRBD1. Germline CDR1 and CDR2: MNHEY and SVGAGI. V shed 8 bases and J 7 bases; nucleotides not matched to a gene: 14. The CDR3 loop spans 15 amino acids.

The rearrangement uses TRBV3-1 (or the pseudogene TRBV3-2) and TRBJ2-1, with TRBD2 matching over 8 bases. The trim removed 4 bases at V and 5 bases at J, leaving 10 bases unmatched. Germline V lookup: CDR1 LGHDT, CDR2 YNNKEL (reference sequence). The CDR3 has 16 amino acids. CDR3 DNA: TGTGCCAGCAGCCCACTTTTGGCGGGAGGTGACAATGAGCAGTTCTTC. Residues: CASSPLLAGGDNEQFF.